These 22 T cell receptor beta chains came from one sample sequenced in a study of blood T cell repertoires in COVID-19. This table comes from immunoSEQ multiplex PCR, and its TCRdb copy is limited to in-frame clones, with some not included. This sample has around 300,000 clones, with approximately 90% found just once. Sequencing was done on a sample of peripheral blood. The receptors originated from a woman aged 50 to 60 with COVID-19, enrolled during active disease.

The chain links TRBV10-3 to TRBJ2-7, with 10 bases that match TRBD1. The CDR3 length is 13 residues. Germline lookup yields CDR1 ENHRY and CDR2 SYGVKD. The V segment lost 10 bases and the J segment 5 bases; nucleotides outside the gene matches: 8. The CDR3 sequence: CATLGQGRNEQYF. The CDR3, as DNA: TGTGCCACCTTGGGACAGGGGAGGAACGAGCAGTACTTC.

CDR3 nucleotide sequence: TGTGCCAGCAGCCTCACCGGGGAGCGAGAGACCCAGTACTTC. Its translation is CASSLTGERETQYF. The chain employs TRBV6-5 and TRBJ2-5; D may be TRBD2 (5 bases). V was cut by 6 bases and J by 4 bases, with 15 bases left in between. From germline, CDR1 is MNHEY and CDR2 SVGAGI. The CDR3 consists of 14 residues.

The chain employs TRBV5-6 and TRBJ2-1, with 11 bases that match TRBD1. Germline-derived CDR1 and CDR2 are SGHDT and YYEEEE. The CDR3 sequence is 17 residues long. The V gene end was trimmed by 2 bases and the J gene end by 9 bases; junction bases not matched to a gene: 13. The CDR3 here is CASSFGTGTGGSGEQFF. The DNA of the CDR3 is TGTGCCAGCAGCTTCGGTACCGGGACAGGGGGGTCGGGTGAGCAGTTCTTC.

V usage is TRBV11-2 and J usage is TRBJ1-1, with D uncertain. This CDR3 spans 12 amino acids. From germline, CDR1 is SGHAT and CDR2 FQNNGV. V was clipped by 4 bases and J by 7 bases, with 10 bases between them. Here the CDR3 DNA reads TGTGCCAGCAGCTCGATGCAGATTGAAGCTTTCTTT. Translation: CASSSMQIEAFF.

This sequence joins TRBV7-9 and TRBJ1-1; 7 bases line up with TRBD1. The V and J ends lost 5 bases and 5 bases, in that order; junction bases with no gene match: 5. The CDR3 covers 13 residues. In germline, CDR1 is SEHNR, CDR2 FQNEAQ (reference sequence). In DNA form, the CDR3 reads TGTGCCAGCAGCCTGCAGGGGGATACTGAAGCTTTCTTT. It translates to CASSLQGDTEAFF.

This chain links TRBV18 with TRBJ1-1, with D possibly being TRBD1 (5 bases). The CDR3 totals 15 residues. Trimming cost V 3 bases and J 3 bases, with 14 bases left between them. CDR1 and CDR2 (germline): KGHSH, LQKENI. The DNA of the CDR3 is TGTGCCAGCTCACCGTTGGGGGAGGGTTACACTGAAGCTTTCTTT. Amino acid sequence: CASSPLGEGYTEAFF.

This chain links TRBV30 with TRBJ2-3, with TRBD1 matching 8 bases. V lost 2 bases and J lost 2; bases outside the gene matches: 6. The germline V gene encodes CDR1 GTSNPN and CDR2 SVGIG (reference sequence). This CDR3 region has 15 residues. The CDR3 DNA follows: TGTGCCTGGAGTTCCGGACAGGGCCCCACAGATACGCAGTATTTT. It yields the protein CAWSSGQGPTDTQYF.

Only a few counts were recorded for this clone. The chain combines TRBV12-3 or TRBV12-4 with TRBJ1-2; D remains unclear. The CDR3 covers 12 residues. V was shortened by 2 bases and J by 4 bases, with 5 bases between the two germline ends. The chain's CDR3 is CASSLTAYGYTF. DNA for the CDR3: TGTGCCAGCAGTTTAACTGCCTATGGCTACACCTTC.

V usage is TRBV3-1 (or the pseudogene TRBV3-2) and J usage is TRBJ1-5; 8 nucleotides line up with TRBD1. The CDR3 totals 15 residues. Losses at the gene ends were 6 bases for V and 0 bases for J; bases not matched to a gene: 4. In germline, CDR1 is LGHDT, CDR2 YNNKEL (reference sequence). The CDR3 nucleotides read TGTGCCAGCAGTAACGACAGGGGTAGCAATCAGCCCCAGCATTTT. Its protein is CASSNDRGSNQPQHF.

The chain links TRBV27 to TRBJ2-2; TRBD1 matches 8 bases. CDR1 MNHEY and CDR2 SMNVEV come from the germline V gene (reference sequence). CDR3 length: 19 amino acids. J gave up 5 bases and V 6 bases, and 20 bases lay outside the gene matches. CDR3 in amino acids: CASRYAGFSGGLITGELFF. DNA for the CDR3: TGTGCCAGCAGATATGCCGGGTTCTCAGGGGGCCTGATTACCGGGGAGCTGTTTTTT.

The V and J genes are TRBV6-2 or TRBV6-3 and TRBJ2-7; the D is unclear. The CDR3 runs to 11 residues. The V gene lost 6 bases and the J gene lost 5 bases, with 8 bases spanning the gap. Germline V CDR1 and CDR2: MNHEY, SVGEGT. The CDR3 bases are TGTGCCAGCAGCCGTTCGGACGAGCAGTACTTC. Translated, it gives CASSRSDEQYF.

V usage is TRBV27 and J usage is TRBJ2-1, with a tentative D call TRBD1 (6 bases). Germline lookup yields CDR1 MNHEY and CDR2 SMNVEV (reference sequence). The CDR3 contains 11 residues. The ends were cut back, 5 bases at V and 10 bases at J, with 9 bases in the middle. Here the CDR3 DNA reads TGTGCCAGCAGTCCAGGGGCGGAGCAGTTCTTC. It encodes CASSPGAEQFF.

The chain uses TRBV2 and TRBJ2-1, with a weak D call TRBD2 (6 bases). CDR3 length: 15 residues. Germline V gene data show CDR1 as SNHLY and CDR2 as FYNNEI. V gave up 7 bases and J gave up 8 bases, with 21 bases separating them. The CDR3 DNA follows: TGTGCCAGCACAAACCAGGGACTCGATGGGGATGAGCAGTTCTTC. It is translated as CASTNQGLDGDEQFF.

The DNA for the CDR3 is TGTGCCAGCAGCTTAAATTCCCGGACAGGGCTCACTGAAGCTTTCTTT. It is translated as CASSLNSRTGLTEAFF. The chain combines TRBV7-3 with TRBJ1-1; 8 positions match TRBD1. The CDR3 extends over 16 amino acids. Germline CDR1 is SGHTA and CDR2 is FQGTGA. The junction had 8 bases not matched to a gene; V was cut back by 1 base and J by 4 bases.

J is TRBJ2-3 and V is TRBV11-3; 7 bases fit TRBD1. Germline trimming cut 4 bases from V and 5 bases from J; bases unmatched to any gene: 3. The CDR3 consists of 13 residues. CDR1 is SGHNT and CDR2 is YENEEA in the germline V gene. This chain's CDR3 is CASSYRGQDTQYF. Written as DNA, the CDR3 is TGTGCCAGCAGCTACAGGGGTCAAGATACGCAGTATTTT.

CDR3 bases: TGTGCCAGCAGCTACTACTACGGGACACGAAACACTGAAGCTTTCTTT. It specifies CASSYYYGTRNTEAFF. The chain combines TRBV5-5 with TRBJ1-1; D might be TRBD1 (6 bases). V shed 3 bases and J shed 2 bases, with 17 bases lying between them. Germline CDR1 reads SGHKS; CDR2 reads YYEKEE (reference sequence). The CDR3 covers 16 residues.

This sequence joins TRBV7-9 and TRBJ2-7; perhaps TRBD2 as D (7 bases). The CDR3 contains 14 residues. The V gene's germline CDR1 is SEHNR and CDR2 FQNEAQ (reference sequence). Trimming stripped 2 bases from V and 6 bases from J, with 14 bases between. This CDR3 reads CASSLSRGGGEQYF. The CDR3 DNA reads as TGTGCCAGCAGCTTATCCCGGGGAGGGGGCGAGCAGTACTTC.

CDR3 in DNA: TGTGCCAGTAATCACATAGCGGGAGGCAACAATGAGCAGTTCTTC. Residues: CASNHIAGGNNEQFF. The chain carries TRBV19 and TRBJ2-1; 10 bases line up with TRBD2. Germline V gene sequence: CDR1 LNHDA, CDR2 SQIVND (reference sequence). The CDR3 is 15 amino acids. V lost 7 bases, J lost 5 bases, and 8 bases stayed unmatched.

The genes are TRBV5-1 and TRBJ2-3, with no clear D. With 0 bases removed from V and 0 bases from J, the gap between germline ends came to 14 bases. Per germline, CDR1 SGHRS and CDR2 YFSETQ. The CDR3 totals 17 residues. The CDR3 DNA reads TGCGCCAGCAGCTTGGTAGGCAGACTCTCTAGCACAGATACGCAGTATTTT. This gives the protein CASSLVGRLSSTDTQYF. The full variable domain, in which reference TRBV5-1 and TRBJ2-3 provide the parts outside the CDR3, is KAGVTQTPRYLIKTRGQQVTLSCSPISGHRSVSWYQQTPGQGLQFLFEYFSETQRNKGNFPGRFSGRQFSNSRSEMNVSTLELGDSALYLCASSLVGRLSSTDTQYFGPGTRLTVL.

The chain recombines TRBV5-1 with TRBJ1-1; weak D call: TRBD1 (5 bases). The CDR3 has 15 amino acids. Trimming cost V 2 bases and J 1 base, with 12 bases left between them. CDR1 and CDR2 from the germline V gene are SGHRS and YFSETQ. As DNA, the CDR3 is TGCGCCAGCAGCTTTGACGGGACTCGGAACACTGAAGCTTTCTTT. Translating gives CASSFDGTRNTEAFF. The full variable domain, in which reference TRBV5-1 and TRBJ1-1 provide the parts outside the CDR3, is KAGVTQTPRYLIKTRGQQVTLSCSPISGHRSVSWYQQTPGQGLQFLFEYFSETQRNKGNFPGRFSGRQFSNSRSEMNVSTLELGDSALYLCASSFDGTRNTEAFFGQGTRLTVV.

Here the CDR3 reads CASTSPRGISTDTQYF. The CDR3, as DNA: TGTGCCAGCACCTCCCCCAGGGGGATTAGCACAGATACGCAGTATTTT. The chain combines TRBV9 with TRBJ2-3; 7 bases are a match to TRBD1. The CDR3 has 16 residues. In germline, CDR1 is SGDLS, CDR2 YYNGEE. V shed 6 bases and J 0 bases; nucleotides not matched to a gene: 10.

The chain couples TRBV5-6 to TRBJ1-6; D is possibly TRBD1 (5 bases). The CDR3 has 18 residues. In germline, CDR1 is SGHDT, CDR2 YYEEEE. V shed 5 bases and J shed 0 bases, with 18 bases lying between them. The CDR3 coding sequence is TGTGCCAGCAGTTCCATCGTCCTGGGGGGCTCCTATAATTCACCCCTCCACTTT. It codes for CASSSIVLGGSYNSPLHF. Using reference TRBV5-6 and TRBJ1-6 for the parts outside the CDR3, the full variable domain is DAGVTQSPTHLIKTRGQQVTLRCSPKSGHDTVSWYQQALGQGPQFIFQYYEEEERQRGNFPDRFSGHQFPNYSSELNVNALLLGDSALYLCASSSIVLGGSYNSPLHFGNGTRLTVT.